This TCR beta chain was documented in a study of blood T cell repertoires in COVID-19 (dated by TCRdb to about 2020). For the study in its entirety: Samples from collaborators originated in the United States, Italy and Spain and spanned both the acute and convalescent phases of COVID-19. The prospective study material was composed of cDNA or gDNA derived from T cells, B-cell-depleted T cells, or PBMCs. Deeply sampled blood TCRbeta repertoires from subjects exposed to, actively infected with, or recovered from COVID-19 were included in the dataset. A freely available public database, intended as a resource for researchers studying the immune response to SARS-CoV-2, is where the repertoires were released. The samples were drawn from the first 160 participants of the ongoing ImmuneRACE study and from 1,254 subjects provided by 6 global collaborators. A de-identified subject ID, COVID-19 status, age in years and sex were almost always included in the sample metadata. Where available, HLA class I and class II types were obtained from metadata supplied by the sample provider rather than from assay-based typing.

After removal of 0 bases from V and 5 bases from J, the junction retains 4 bases not matched to a gene. Counted from cysteine to phenylalanine, this CDR3 has 15 amino acids. The sequence is cut down to CDR3 DNA, 45 bases in frame from base 1. Reading the germline V gene gives CDR1 MNHEY and CDR2 SVGAGI. TCRbeta CDR3 regions were amplified from genomic DNA by means of the immunoSEQ Assay, a bias-controlled multiplex PCR. For the original study's pipeline: The number of nucleated cells in each sample was estimated by amplification of reference gene primers within the assay. Sequence reads were collapsed and filtered to measure the absolute abundance of every unique TCRbeta CDR3 rearrangement. For each sample, productive Simpson clonality was calculated as the square root of Simpson's diversity index over productive rearrangements. Entries here come from immuneACCESS through TCRdb and include only in-frame sequences with V and J called. Some clones fail to appear in such tables; in the studies checked, an unresolved V gene covers under half of the shortfall, and the cause of the remainder is unknown. V and J calls and clone size are as listed in that table; D and trimming were resolved from the DNA. This sample holds approximately 310,000 clones; 85% were observed only once. Jointly, the top ten make up around 2% of the sample.

Turning to this clone: Its antigen is currently not known. Per-base qualities were not stored, and no clone one base away is much larger.

Enrolling through a virtual design, the prospective study's participants ranged in age from about 18 to 89 years and lived across 24 United States geographic areas. To assign participants to cohorts, the prospective study relied on clinical history that participants themselves reported in a screening survey and a study questionnaire. Exposed participants had been in contact with someone with a PCR-confirmed or clinician-diagnosed COVID-19 case within 2 weeks of study entry. Mobile phlebotomists in the prospective study collected whole blood, serum and a nasopharyngeal or oropharyngeal swab from every participant. Participants in the prospective study had the option to provide additional blood draws and questionnaires over an approximately 2-month period. Blood samples from the prospective study were shipped frozen or at room temperature prior to DNA extraction. What the authors observed across the whole study: The amount of clinical and demographic metadata varied by source and participant and was provided uncurated.

The sample taken for sequencing was PBMCs or T cells enriched from blood (not recorded which). Recombination joined TRBV6-5 with TRBJ2-7, and 10 junctional nucleotides match TRBD1. The origin of this receptor is a woman aged 30 to 39 who had been exposed to COVID-19. The DNA sequence follows: TGTGCCAGCAGTTACTCGGGACAGGGGTATAACGAGCAGTACTTC. This encodes CASSYSGQGYNEQYF.